The table lists the clone carrying this TCR beta chain with a count of one. What it binds is unknown. The V end was cut by 1 base, the J end by 9 bases, with 7 bases between. Germline values: CDR1 DFQATT, CDR2 SNEGSKA (reference sequence). This CDR3 spans 11 amino acids. Clones were read by immunoSEQ multiplex PCR, and TCRdb kept only the in-frame ones, dropping some. In the table there are nearly 200,000 clones, 70% to 85% of which are singletons. This sample is drawn from a study of cytomegalovirus exposure and HLA in healthy donors. Overall study: The 130 or so validation repertoires, a later analysis reported, used the same platform as the roughly 730 repertoires from the first cohort. Overall study results and limits: Usually a TCR sequence was rare, but some public TCRs were found in many donors.

V usage is TRBV20-1 and J usage is TRBJ2-1; TRBD2 is a possible D gene (5 bases). The receptor was isolated from a woman in her twenties or thirties in good health and CMV-seropositive. The sequenced sample consisted of PBMCs. The CDR3 is CSARVGVEQFF. CDR3 DNA: TGCAGTGCTAGAGTCGGGGTTGAGCAGTTCTTC.